This is a list of T cell receptor beta chains from one sample in a study of cytomegalovirus exposure and HLA in healthy donors. This table comes from immunoSEQ multiplex PCR, and its TCRdb copy is limited to in-frame clones, with some not included. The sample yields 150,000 or so clones, 86% seen once. The sequenced sample consisted of PBMCs. The receptors were gathered from a human donor in good health. The CDR3 runs from the conserved cysteine through the conserved F or W. Each record gives: V gene, J gene, clone size, D gene, CDR3 DNA, CDR3 protein. A D gene is named only where the DNA matches it firmly. The size field is filled for only some rows; it gives once, few, many or a size class.

TRBV6-1	TRBJ2-3	.	TRBD2	TGTGCCAGCAGTGACGGGCGGGGGGGAGATACGCAGTATTTT	CASSDGRGGDTQYF
TRBV10-3	TRBJ1-1	.	.	TGTGCCACAGGGGACGGATCCAACACTGAAGCTTTCTTT	CATGDGSNTEAFF
TRBV5-6	TRBJ1-5	.	.	TGTGCCAGCAGCTTGAACAGGCCAGATCAGCCCCAGCATTTT	CASSLNRPDQPQHF
TRBV5-1	TRBJ2-7	once	TRBD2	TGCGCCAGCAGCTCCCGGACTAGCGGGAGGTACTCCTACGAGCAGTACTTC	CASSSRTSGRYSYEQYF
TRBV5-1	TRBJ2-7	once	.	TGCGCCAGCAGCCAATCAGTGTACGAGCAGTACTTC	CASSQSVYEQYF
TRBV6-4	TRBJ2-3	.	TRBD2	TGTGCCAGCAGCTTAACTAGCGACACAGATACGCAGTATTTT	CASSLTSDTDTQYF
TRBV2	TRBJ1-2	few	.	TGTGCCGCACTGACGGGGTATGGCTACACCTTC	CAALTGYGYTF
TRBV27	TRBJ2-1	.	TRBD2	TGTGCCAGCAGTTTTTCGGGACTAGCGGGAGATGGGGACAATGAGCAGTTCTTC	CASSFSGLAGDGDNEQFF
TRBV11-2	TRBJ2-7	.	.	TGTGCCAGCAGCTTAGTGTCCGGGTTTTCTTACGAGCAGTACTTC	CASSLVSGFSYEQYF
TRBV5-1	TRBJ1-1	.	.	TGCGCCAGCAGCTTGGGATCGGGGGTGAACACTGAAGCTTTCTTT	CASSLGSGVNTEAFF
TRBV2	TRBJ2-6	.	.	TGTGCCAGCAGCCGCACAGGCTCTGGGGCCAACGTCCTGACTTTC	CASSRTGSGANVLTF
TRBV6-1	TRBJ2-7	.	.	TGTGCCAGCCAAGGGGGCGGGGAATCCTACGAGCAGTACTTC	CASQGGGESYEQYF
TRBV11-2	TRBJ2-1	.	TRBD2	TGTGCCAGCAGCTTGGGACCTAGCGGGAGGAAGGGCAATGAGCAGTTCTTC	CASSLGPSGRKGNEQFF
TRBV7-9	TRBJ2-2	.	.	TGTGCCAGCAGCTTAGGGACTAACACCGGGGAGCTGTTTTTT	CASSLGTNTGELFF
TRBV15	TRBJ1-2	.	.	TGTGCCACCAGCAGAGCGGGGGGAGGGGTCGGCTACACCTTC	CATSRAGGGVGYTF
TRBV10-1	TRBJ2-1	.	TRBD2	TGCGCCAGCAGTGTCGGACTAGCGGGCCCCTACAATGAGCAGTTCTTC	CASSVGLAGPYNEQFF
TRBV25-1	TRBJ2-5	.	.	TGTGCCAGCAGTGAATTTGGGACAAGTGAGACCCAGTACTTC	CASSEFGTSETQYF
TRBV6-6	TRBJ2-7	.	TRBD1	TGTGCCAGTCGGGGGACAGGGGAGGCCTACGAGCAGTACTTC	CASRGTGEAYEQYF
TRBV2	TRBJ1-5	.	.	TGTGCCAGCAGGTCGACAGGCGCCCAGCCCCAGCATTTT	CASRSTGAQPQHF
TRBV11-2	TRBJ1-1	once	.	TGTGCCAGCAGCGCCGGACAGAAAGCTTTCTTT	CASSAGQKAFF
TRBV5-4	TRBJ2-7	.	TRBD1	TGTGCCAGCAGACCAGACAGGGGCGGGTACGAGCAGTACTTC	CASRPDRGGYEQYF
TRBV5-1	TRBJ2-2	once	TRBD1	TGCGCCAGCAGCGTACAGGGGGCCGGGGAGCTGTTTTTT	CASSVQGAGELFF
TRBV28	TRBJ1-1	.	.	TGTGCCAGCAGTATCCCGGGCACTGAAGCTTTCTTT	CASSIPGTEAFF
TRBV19	TRBJ2-5	.	TRBD2	TGTGCCAGTCGACAAGCGGGAGGGCAGGTAGAGACCCAGTACTTC	CASRQAGGQVETQYF
TRBV30	TRBJ1-1	.	.	TGTGCCGGGAGGGGCACCCTGAACACTGAAGCTTTCTTT	CAGRGTLNTEAFF
TRBV11-2	TRBJ2-7	.	TRBD1	TGTGCCAGCAGCCCAATTTCTCGGGGACAGGGTTCTTCGTACGAGCAGTACTTC	CASSPISRGQGSSYEQYF
TRBV5-1	TRBJ2-7	.	.	TGCGCCAGCAGCTTGGGTCAGGGGCCTTGGGACGAGCAGTACTTC	CASSLGQGPWDEQYF
TRBV7-2	TRBJ2-7	.	.	TGTGCCAGCAGCTCCTCTAGCACCTCCTACGAGCAGTACTTC	CASSSSSTSYEQYF
TRBV6-1	TRBJ1-4	.	.	TGTGCCAGCAGTAACAGGCTCTCTAATGAAAAACTGTTTTTT	CASSNRLSNEKLFF
TRBV27	TRBJ2-3	.	TRBD1	TGTGCCAGCTCGAGGACAGGTTCGGCCTCCACGCAGTATTTT	CASSRTGSASTQYF
TRBV7-6	TRBJ2-2	.	TRBD2	TGTGCCAGCAGCTTGTCGGGACTAGCGGATCTGTTTTTT	CASSLSGLADLFF
TRBV6-5	TRBJ2-7	.	TRBD1	TGTGCCAGCAGTATGGGACAGGGGGGTACCTACGAGCAGTACTTC	CASSMGQGGTYEQYF
TRBV5-1	TRBJ1-2	.	TRBD1	TGCGCCAGCACCGCCGGGACAGGGGACTATGGCTACACCTTC	CASTAGTGDYGYTF